This TCR beta chain was sequenced for a study of Ad26.COV2.S vaccination and SARS-CoV-2 variants. Study background: Intramuscular Ad26.COV2.S doses were given once or twice, 56 days apart.

Profiling relied on immunoSEQ multiplex PCR, and the TCRdb table lists in-frame clones only, not all of them. The sample contains some 390,000 clones, roughly nine tenths of which appear only once. Overall study findings and caveats: Vaccine and placebo groups showed comparable non-spike TCR breadth.

Germline CDR1 and CDR2: ENHRY and SYGVKD. Germline trimming cut 2 bases from V and 3 bases from J; bases unmatched to any gene: 4. The CDR3 runs to 15 residues. In the case of this clone: Its antigen is undetermined.

Specified treatment: 19 received Ad26.COV2.S at low or high dose, single or two shots; 5 received placebo; per-sample allocation not given. Day 63 after the first vaccine or placebo injection was the time point for sampling. The donor's status was that of an adult aged 18-55 years in Boston. The chain carries TRBV10-3 and TRBJ1-5, with 7 bases that match TRBD1. Sequencing was performed on peripheral blood, taken in a trial of Ad26.COV2.S vaccine versus placebo. This TCR came from a person aged 18-65 years who received the Ad26.COV2.S COVID-19 vaccine or a placebo. CDR3 amino acids: CAISEGQVTNQPQHF. CDR3 bases: TGTGCCATCAGTGAGGGACAGGTCACCAATCAGCCCCAGCATTTT.